The 10 T cell receptor beta chains below come from one sample, sequenced in a study of cytomegalovirus exposure and HLA in healthy donors. Primers: 60 Vbeta forward and 13 Jbeta reverse. TCRdb keeps only in-frame clones here, not all; method: immunoSEQ multiplex PCR. The table includes a few hundred thousand clones, less than 80% detected once. The specimen was PBMCs. Receptors were obtained from a girl aged 2-10 years in good health and CMV-seronegative.

The gene calls are TRBV25-1 and TRBJ1-2; tentative D call: TRBD1 (6 bases). The CDR3 extends over 13 amino acids. Germline CDR1 MGHDK, CDR2 SYGVNS. Trimming shortened V by 6 bases and J by 5 bases, and 13 bases separated the two germline ends. The CDR3 nucleotides read TGTGCCAGCAGCAGGGGCAGCCTGTATGGCTACACCTTC. This translates into CASSRGSLYGYTF.

The J gene is TRBJ2-7, the V gene TRBV19; 10 bases line up with TRBD2. Losses at the gene ends were 4 bases for V and 0 bases for J; bases not matched to a gene: 12. Germline lookup yields CDR1 LNHDA and CDR2 SQIVND (reference sequence). The CDR3 sequence is 18 residues long. The CDR3 reads CASSKKTSGLIGSYEQYF. The CDR3, as DNA: TGTGCCAGTAGTAAAAAGACTAGCGGGTTGATCGGCTCCTACGAGCAGTACTTC.

In its sample, this clone was seen a few times. The chain joins TRBV27 to TRBJ1-2; perhaps TRBD1 as D (5 bases). Trimming removed 4 bases at V and 2 bases at J, with 11 bases between. CDR3 length equals 14 residues. CDR1 is MNHEY, CDR2 SMNVEV, per germline (reference sequence). The CDR3 is CASSSFPGNYGYTF. CDR3 sequence (DNA): TGTGCCAGCAGTTCCTTCCCAGGGAACTATGGCTACACCTTC.

The genes are TRBV5-1 and TRBJ2-7; the match to TRBD2 covers 7 bases. The CDR3 is 14 residues long. V lost 5 bases and J lost 2; bases outside the gene matches: 7. Per germline, CDR1 SGHRS and CDR2 YFSETQ. CDR3 region: CASSSRGDAYEQYF. The CDR3 bases are TGCGCCAGCAGTTCACGGGGGGATGCCTACGAGCAGTACTTC. The full variable domain, with the rest looked up from reference TRBV5-1 and TRBJ2-7, is KAGVTQTPRYLIKTRGQQVTLSCSPISGHRSVSWYQQTPGQGLQFLFEYFSETQRNKGNFPGRFSGRQFSNSRSEMNVSTLELGDSALYLCASSSRGDAYEQYFGPGTRLTVT.

J is TRBJ2-1 and V is TRBV7-2, with D possibly matching TRBD2 (6 bases). Trimming took 0 bases from V and 7 from J, leaving 10 bases between them. Per germline, CDR1 SGHTA and CDR2 FQGNSA. The CDR3 contains 14 residues. DNA of the CDR3: TGTGCCAGCAGCTTAGCAGGGACTCTGAATGAGCAGTTCTTC. Translating gives CASSLAGTLNEQFF.

The chain recombines TRBV29-1 with TRBJ1-5; 8 nucleotides align to TRBD1. The CDR3 contains 12 residues. Trimming took 7 bases from V and 7 from J; bases not matched to a gene: 6. The V gene's germline CDR1 is SQVTM and CDR2 ANQGSEA. CDR3 region: CSAGQGEQPQHF. CDR3 nucleotides: TGCAGCGCCGGACAGGGCGAACAGCCCCAGCATTTT. Filled out from reference TRBV29-1 and TRBJ1-5, the complete variable domain reads SAVISQKPSRDICQRGTSLTIQCQVDSQVTMMFWYRQQPGQSLTLIATANQGSEATYESGFVIDKFPISRPNLTFSTLTVSNMSPEDSSIYLCSAGQGEQPQHFGDGTRLSIL.

The chain links TRBV6-1 to TRBJ1-2; D possibly corresponds to TRBD1 (6 bases). CDR3 length equals 12 residues. Germline CDR1 and CDR2: MNHNS and SASEGT. The ends were cut back, 7 bases at V and 8 bases at J, with 14 bases in the middle. For the CDR3, the DNA is TGTGCCAGCAAGGGGGTTACTCGGGGCTACACCTTC. It specifies CASKGVTRGYTF.

The gene calls are TRBV7-2 and TRBJ2-7; the D gene is possibly TRBD1 (6 bases). The CDR3 covers 14 residues. Germline lookup yields CDR1 SGHTA and CDR2 FQGNSA. V lost 2 bases, J lost 3 bases, and 11 bases lay in between. CDR3 in amino acids: CASSLQGIFYEQYF. The DNA for the CDR3 is TGTGCCAGCAGCTTACAGGGGATTTTCTACGAGCAGTACTTC.

V usage is TRBV23-1 and J usage is TRBJ2-7, with 7 bases lining up with TRBD1. TRBV23-1 is an ORF; its function is uncertain. With 4 bases clipped from V and 2 bases from J, the junction kept 5 bases outside the gene matches. This CDR3 spans 14 amino acids. DNA of the CDR3: TGCGCCAGCAGTCGGTCGGACAGGACCTACGAGCAGTACTTC. Encoded protein: CASSRSDRTYEQYF.

CDR3 amino acids: CASSLGQTSGNTIYF. The CDR3 coding sequence is TGTGCCAGCAGCCTTGGACAGACCTCTGGAAACACCATATATTTT. This chain joins TRBV7-9 and TRBJ1-3, with D maybe TRBD1 (6 bases). The V and J ends lost 5 bases and 0 bases respectively, with 11 bases between them. Germline V gene lookup returns CDR1 SEHNR and CDR2 FQNEAQ (reference sequence). This CDR3 comprises 15 residues.